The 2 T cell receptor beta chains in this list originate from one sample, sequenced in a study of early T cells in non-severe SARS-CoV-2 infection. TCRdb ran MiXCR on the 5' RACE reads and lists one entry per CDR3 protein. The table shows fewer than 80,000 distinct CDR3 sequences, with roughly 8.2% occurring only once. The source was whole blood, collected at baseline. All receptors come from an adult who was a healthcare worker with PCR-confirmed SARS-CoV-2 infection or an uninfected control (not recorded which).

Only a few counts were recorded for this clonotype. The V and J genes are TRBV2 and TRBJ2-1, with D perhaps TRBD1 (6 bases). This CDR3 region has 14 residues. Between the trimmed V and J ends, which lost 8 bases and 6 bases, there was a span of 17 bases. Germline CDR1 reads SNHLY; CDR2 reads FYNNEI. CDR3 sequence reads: CASLSGSRGNEQFF. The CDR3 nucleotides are TGTGCCAGCCTAAGTGGGAGCAGGGGCAATGAGCAGTTCTTC.

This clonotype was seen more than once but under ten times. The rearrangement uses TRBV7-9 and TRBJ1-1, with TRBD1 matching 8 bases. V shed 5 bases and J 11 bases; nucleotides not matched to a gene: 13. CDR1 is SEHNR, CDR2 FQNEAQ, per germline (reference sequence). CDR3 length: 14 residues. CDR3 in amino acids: CASSPVGQGLWAFF. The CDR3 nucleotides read TGTGCCAGCAGCCCTGTAGGACAGGGATTATGGGCTTTCTTT.